These 28 T cell receptor beta chains came from one sample sequenced in a study of regulatory T cells in long-lasting Graves disease. Arm-PCR with iRepertoire HTBI primers amplified the CDR3 regions for these TCR beta libraries. One entry per CDR3 protein results from TCRdb running MiXCR on the multiplex PCR reads. The table has roughly 400,000 distinct CDR3 sequences, 21% seen once. As for time point: persistent/refractory GD, antithyroid drugs over 5 years with positive TRAb. From RNA extracted from PBMCs, the TCR library was made. The source was peripheral blood mononuclear cells (PBMCs), collected when the disease was refractory, from a patient treated with antithyroid drugs. The receptors originated from a female donor with Graves disease.

This clonotype has only a few counts. The genes are TRBV20-1 and TRBJ2-1; D gene unclear. The CDR3 totals 16 residues. The germline CDR1 and CDR2 sequences are DFQATT and SNEGSKA (reference sequence). The V end was cut by 3 bases, the J end by 3 bases, with 18 bases between. CDR3 in DNA: TGCAGTGCTAGGGTGGAGAGGCCAGTTTTCTACAATGAGCAGTTCTTC. Translated, it gives CSARVERPVFYNEQFF.

This clonotype was seen many times. This chain connects TRBV27 to TRBJ2-7; 10 nucleotides line up with TRBD2. In germline, CDR1 is MNHEY, CDR2 SMNVEV (reference sequence). V lost 7 bases, J lost 4 bases, and 4 bases stayed unmatched. This CDR3 is built from 13 residues. This chain's CDR3 is CASKREGRYEQYF. CDR3 DNA: TGTGCCAGCAAGCGGGAGGGCCGGTACGAGCAGTACTTC.

The table lists this clonotype with a few counts. The chain couples TRBV30 to TRBJ1-2; D gene ambiguous. The germline CDR1 and CDR2 sequences are GTSNPN and SVGIG (reference sequence). This CDR3 region has 12 residues. Trimming cost V 2 bases and J 6 bases, with 10 bases left between them. The chain's CDR3 is CAWSLGPDGYTF. CDR3 in DNA: TGTGCCTGGAGTTTAGGGCCTGATGGCTACACCTTC. Looking up the rest from reference TRBV30 and TRBJ1-2 gives the full variable domain: SQTIHQWPATLVQPVGSPLSLECTVEGTSNPNLYWYRQAAGRGLQLLFYSVGIGQISSEVPQNLSASRPQDRQFILSSKKLLLSDSGFYLCAWSLGPDGYTFGSGTRLTVV.

This clonotype was seen more than once but under ten times. V and J are TRBV30 and TRBJ1-4; 7 bases map to TRBD1. CDR3 length: 14 residues. J lost 4 bases, V lost 3 bases, and 5 bases had no gene match. The germline CDR1 and CDR2 sequences are GTSNPN and SVGIG (reference sequence). The CDR3 nucleotides are TGTGCCTGGAGGAAGACAGGGAATAATGAAAAACTGTTTTTT. It encodes CAWRKTGNNEKLFF.

Comments on this clonotype: One junction end does not reproduce the germline sequence, and a read error may be involved. The chain employs TRBV3-1 and TRBJ1-5; unclear D gene. The CDR3 contains 13 residues. Germline loops: CDR1 LGHDT, CDR2 YNNKEL (reference sequence). The DNA of the CDR3 is TGTGCCAGCAGCCAAGATGGATATCAGCCCCAGCTTTTT. The encoded protein is CASSQDGYQPQLF.

This clonotype was observed a handful of times. The CDR3 nucleotides read TGTGCCAGCAGCGCTGAGAACACTGAAGCTTTCTTT. It translates to CASSAENTEAFF. The chain combines TRBV7-9 with TRBJ1-1; D is undetermined. The CDR3 is 12 residues long. Per germline, CDR1 SEHNR and CDR2 FQNEAQ (reference sequence). The V end was cut by 5 bases, the J end by 1 base, with 5 bases between.

The V gene is TRBV5-1, the J gene TRBJ2-5; 8 positions agree with TRBD2. The DNA end is a closer match to TRBJ2-1, so the J assignment may be wrong. This CDR3 region has 15 residues. Germline assignment: CDR1 SGHRS and CDR2 YFSETQ. The CDR3 sequence is CASGRTSRGMDEQFF. The CDR3 DNA reads as TGCGCCAGCGGCCGGACTAGCCGGGGGATGGATGAGCAGTTCTTC.

This clonotype was detected many times. CDR3 residues: CASSLREDYSNQPQHF. The CDR3 DNA follows: TGTGCCAGCAGTCTCAGGGAAGATTATAGCAATCAGCCCCAGCATTTT. This sequence joins TRBV28 and TRBJ1-5; a possible D gene is TRBD1 (5 bases). Germline values: CDR1 MDHEN, CDR2 SYDVKM. The V end lost 5 bases, the J end lost 0 bases, and 14 bases lay between the germline ends. The CDR3 length is 16 residues.

The J gene is TRBJ2-1, the V gene TRBV28; 9 bases are a match to TRBD1. The CDR3 is made up of 14 amino acids. The germline gives CDR1 MDHEN, CDR2 SYDVKM. With 4 bases clipped from V and 6 bases from J, the junction kept 4 bases outside the gene matches. The DNA of the CDR3 is TGTGCCAGCAGTTCGGACAGGGGCGTCAATGAGCAGTTCTTC. Translating it yields CASSSDRGVNEQFF.

This clonotype has at least ten counts. The rearrangement uses TRBV15 and TRBJ1-6, with no clear D. The CDR3 loop spans 14 amino acids. Germline CDR1 reads LNHNV; CDR2 reads YYDKDF (reference sequence). V lost 3 bases and J lost 6, with 9 bases in between. The DNA of the CDR3 is TGTGCCACCAGCAGTAGACGAGCTAATTCACCCCTCCACTTT. Its protein is CATSSRRANSPLHF.

A few counts support this clonotype. This chain uses TRBV27 with TRBJ2-6; D perhaps matches TRBD1 (6 bases). This CDR3 region has 15 residues. Germline CDR1 reads MNHEY; CDR2 reads SMNVEV (reference sequence). Trimming shortened V by 5 bases and J by 1 base, and 9 bases separated the two germline ends. The CDR3 here is CASSLTGSGANVLTF. In DNA form, the CDR3 reads TGTGCCAGCAGTCTAACAGGGTCTGGGGCCAACGTCCTGACTTTC.

The table lists this clonotype with many counts. The chain combines TRBV6-1 with TRBJ2-7; the D gene is possibly TRBD1 (5 bases). V was clipped by 6 bases and J by 5 bases, with 20 bases between them. CDR3 size: 15 residues. CDR1 and CDR2 (germline): MNHNS, SASEGT. The CDR3 DNA sequence: TGTGCCAGCAGAAGGGGCCCTGAACGGCTCCACGAGCAGTACTTC. Its translation: CASRRGPERLHEQYF.

The rearrangement joins TRBV20-1 to TRBJ1-2; D gene uncertain. Germline lookup yields CDR1 DFQATT and CDR2 SNEGSKA (reference sequence). This CDR3 has 10 residues. V lost 6 bases and J lost 8, with 10 bases in between. The chain's CDR3 is CSAPGSGYTF. The DNA of the CDR3 is TGCAGTGCCCCTGGGTCGGGCTACACCTTC.

The chain has TRBV5-1 and TRBJ2-7, with TRBD1 matching over 8 bases. The CDR3 spans 15 residues. J gave up 5 bases and V 4 bases, and 11 bases lay outside the gene matches. Looked up from germline, CDR1 is SGHRS and CDR2 is YFSETQ. The DNA for the CDR3 is TGCGCCAGCAGCAACGGACAGGGTGGGTACGACGAGCAGTACTTC. This translates into CASSNGQGGYDEQYF.

The chain couples TRBV9 to TRBJ2-3; D remains unclear. V lost 0 bases to trimming and J lost 6 bases, with 14 bases between them. The CDR3 covers 15 residues. In germline, CDR1 is SGDLS, CDR2 YYNGEE. CDR3 sequence (DNA): TGTGCCAGCAGCGTAGCAGGCAAAAACCAGGATACGCAGTATTTT. Translated, it gives CASSVAGKNQDTQYF.

In this sample, this clonotype turned up a few times. The gene calls are TRBV24-1 and TRBJ1-5, with D perhaps TRBD1 (5 bases). V lost 4 bases and J 0 bases, leaving 9 bases between the germline ends. Per the germline V gene, CDR1 is KGHDR and CDR2 is SFDVKD. There are 15 residues in the CDR3. DNA of the CDR3: TGTGCCACCAGTGAGGGGGTTTATAGCAATCAGCCCCAGCATTTT. This gives the protein CATSEGVYSNQPQHF.

The CDR3 coding sequence is TGTGCCATCAGTGATAAGCAGGCGGGACAGGGTCTTTTAGGCTACACCTTC. This gives the protein CAISDKQAGQGLLGYTF. The rearrangement uses TRBV10-3 and TRBJ1-2; 9 bases fit TRBD1. The CDR3 extends over 17 amino acids. After removal of 3 bases from V and 8 bases from J, the junction contained 16 bases not matched to a gene. Germline CDR1 and CDR2: ENHRY and SYGVKD.

This clonotype was seen more than once but under ten times. This chain connects TRBV7-9 to TRBJ2-7; D perhaps matches TRBD2 (7 bases). The CDR3 runs 14 residues. The germline V gene has CDR1 SEHNR and CDR2 FQNEAQ (reference sequence). The V end was cut by 3 bases, the J end by 3 bases, with 12 bases between. The CDR3 sequence is CASSFGGAFYEQYF. The CDR3 DNA is TGTGCCAGCAGCTTTGGGGGGGCGTTCTACGAGCAGTACTTC.

This clonotype was found many times. The chain is built from TRBV7-3 and TRBJ1-1; D ambiguous. Germline-derived CDR1 and CDR2 are SGHTA and FQGTGA. The CDR3 sequence is 14 residues long. Trimming removed 2 bases at V and 0 bases at J, with 7 bases between. CDR3: CASSLHPMNTEAFF. Written as DNA, the CDR3 is TGTGCCAGCAGCTTACACCCAATGAACACTGAAGCTTTCTTT.

This clonotype was picked up a small number of times. This sequence joins TRBV20-1 and TRBJ2-2; the D gene is possibly TRBD1 (5 bases). Germline V CDR1 and CDR2: DFQATT, SNEGSKA (reference sequence). Trimming cost V 2 bases and J 1 base, with 8 bases left between them. The CDR3 sequence is 14 residues long. CDR3 nucleotides: TGCAGTGCTAGATACAGGATGAACACCGGGGAGCTGTTTTTT. Translation: CSARYRMNTGELFF.

J is TRBJ1-5 and V is TRBV5-5, with 10 bases matching TRBD1. Looked up from germline, CDR1 is SGHKS and CDR2 is YYEKEE (reference sequence). The V and J ends lost 1 base and 5 bases, in that order; junction bases with no gene match: 6. This CDR3 comprises 16 residues. The CDR3 DNA reads as TGTGCCAGCAGCTTGTTTTGGGACAGGGGTTATCAGCCCCAGCATTTT. It is translated as CASSLFWDRGYQPQHF.

This clonotype was observed at least ten times. The chain links TRBV2 to TRBJ1-1; a possible D gene is TRBD1 (5 bases). The CDR3 totals 15 residues. Deletions cut 3 bases from V and 4 bases from J, with 15 bases between. From germline, CDR1 is SNHLY and CDR2 FYNNEI. This CDR3 is CASSEGQGVSTEAFF. As DNA, the CDR3 is TGTGCCAGCAGTGAGGGGCAGGGTGTAAGCACTGAAGCTTTCTTT.

V usage is TRBV20-1 and J usage is TRBJ2-7; 10 bases are shared with TRBD2. CDR1 DFQATT and CDR2 SNEGSKA come from the germline V gene (reference sequence). The CDR3 loop spans 15 amino acids. The trim removed 3 bases at V and 0 bases at J, leaving 5 bases unmatched. CDR3 coding DNA: TGCAGTGCTAGCAGACTAGCGGGTCGCTCCTACGAGCAGTACTTC. Its translation: CSASRLAGRSYEQYF.

This clonotype was recorded a few times. The rearrangement joins TRBV20-1 to TRBJ2-1; 7 bases are a match to TRBD2. V shed 2 bases, J shed 4 bases, and the junction held 14 bases outside the gene matches. CDR3 length equals 17 residues. Germline CDR1 is DFQATT and CDR2 is SNEGSKA (reference sequence). This CDR3 reads CSARLHLAGVSYNEQFF. DNA for the CDR3: TGCAGTGCTAGACTCCACTTGGCGGGAGTGTCATACAATGAGCAGTTCTTC.

This clonotype came up many times. V gene TRBV12-3 or TRBV12-4 combines with J gene TRBJ2-5, with 11 positions matching TRBD2. The CDR3 totals 17 residues. The V gene end was trimmed by 1 base and the J gene end by 3 bases; junction bases not matched to a gene: 7. The CDR3 protein is CASSLGQLAGVEETQYF. The CDR3 DNA reads as TGTGCCAGCAGTTTAGGCCAACTAGCGGGAGTAGAAGAGACCCAGTACTTC.

This clonotype was detected once. This chain uses TRBV5-1 with TRBJ2-5; the D gene is possibly TRBD2 (6 bases). Trimming took off 3 bases at V and 2 bases at J, with 14 bases between the two ends. The CDR3 length is 15 residues. Germline V gene lookup returns CDR1 SGHRS and CDR2 YFSETQ. Here the CDR3 DNA reads TGCGCCAGCAGCTCCGGGAGAACGGGACAAGAGACCCAGTACTTC. It is translated as CASSSGRTGQETQYF. The full variable domain, completed using reference TRBV5-1 and TRBJ2-5, is KAGVTQTPRYLIKTRGQQVTLSCSPISGHRSVSWYQQTPGQGLQFLFEYFSETQRNKGNFPGRFSGRQFSNSRSEMNVSTLELGDSALYLCASSSGRTGQETQYFGPGTRLLVL.

This clonotype was observed many times. The chain uses TRBV18 and TRBJ2-7; D is possibly TRBD2 (7 bases). The V end lost 8 bases, the J end lost 5 bases, and 13 bases lay between the germline ends. Germline assignment: CDR1 KGHSH and CDR2 LQKENI. The CDR3 length is 12 residues. Here the CDR3 reads CASSPGGHEQYF. The CDR3 DNA sequence: TGTGCCAGCAGCCCCGGGGGGCACGAGCAGTACTTC.

This chain uses TRBV6-2 or TRBV6-3 with TRBJ1-4; TRBD1 matches at 7 bases. CDR1 MNHEY and CDR2 SVGEGT come from the germline V gene. V trimming: 5 bases; J trimming: 4 bases; junction bases outside the gene matches: 7. This CDR3 is built from 15 residues. CDR3 in amino acids: CASSLGQSNNEKLFF. The CDR3 DNA reads TGTGCCAGCAGTCTGGGACAGAGCAATAATGAAAAACTGTTTTTT.